The T cell receptor beta chain under discussion was sequenced for a study of T cell responses to AZD1222 COVID-19 vaccine. The study's findings and limits: Possibly, clonal diversity was underestimated; donors were largely white British and included more females. The study found vaccine-associated CD4 TCRs spanning spike, dominant at 160-218 and 743-854.

A single count supports this clone. Its matching antigen is unknown. Germline CDR1 is SGHRS and CDR2 is YFSETQ. Trimming stripped 4 bases from V and 8 bases from J, with 15 bases between. This CDR3 spans 13 amino acids. Clones were sequenced by immunoSEQ multiplex PCR, and TCRdb holds only the in-frame ones, with some missing. This table has over 150,000 clones, 85% to 95% appearing once. This sequence joins TRBV5-1 and TRBJ1-2; D not certain. This clonotype was sampled from an adult who received the MenACWY meningococcal vaccine as a control. The sample here was peripheral blood, taken 28 days after the second dose of the MenACWY control vaccine. The CDR3 DNA reads as TGCGCCAGCAGCCCGAGCCCCCAAGGGGGCTACACCTTC. It is translated as CASSPSPQGGYTF.